This entry concerns a single TCR beta chain. PCR primers comprised 60 Vbeta and 13 Jbeta primers. The table came from immunoSEQ multiplex PCR; TCRdb's copy has only in-frame clones and leaves some out. The data show approximately 100,000 clones, 75% seen once. CDR1 and CDR2 (germline): KGHSY, FQNENV. Trimming took off 4 bases at V and 4 bases at J, with 13 bases between the two ends. The CDR3 loop spans 14 amino acids. The sample originates from a study of cytomegalovirus exposure and HLA in healthy donors. Material for sequencing was PBMCs. The V gene is TRBV16, the J gene TRBJ2-5; tentative D call: TRBD1 (5 bases). The sequence was collected from a man in his fifties or sixties in good health and CMV-seronegative. CDR3 nucleotides: TGTGCCAGCAGCCTCCTGGACAAGCGAGAGACCCAGTACTTC. Amino acid sequence: CASSLLDKRETQYF. The full variable domain, completed using reference TRBV16 and TRBJ2-5, is GEEVAQTPKHLVRGEGQKAKLYCAPIKGHSYVFWYQQVLKNEFKFLISFQNENVFDETGMPKERFSAKCLPNSPCSLEIQATKLEDSAVYFCASSLLDKRETQYFGPGTRLLVL.